The 8 T cell receptor beta chains below all came from one sample that was sequenced in a study of CD8+CD57+ T cells in acquired aplastic anemia. The use of genomic DNA as template underpinned the TCR beta VDJ and CDR3 profiling. TCRdb reprocessed the reads with MiXCR, giving one entry per CDR3 protein. The repertoire holds about 160,000 distinct CDR3 sequences, around 40% seen once, with 0.8% to 1.1% in the top ten. Input material: sorted CD4+, CD8+, or CD8+CD57+ T cells (not recorded which) from PBMCs. The receptors stem from a human donor in good health.

A few counts support this clonotype. The genes are TRBV28 and TRBJ1-2, with D uncertain. Germline CDR1 reads MDHEN; CDR2 reads SYDVKM. CDR3 length: 15 residues. Between the trimmed V and J ends, which lost 7 bases and 4 bases, there was a span of 19 bases. In DNA form, the CDR3 reads TGTGCCAGCACCCTACCCCGAGGGCAAAGCTATGGCTACACCTTC. It codes for CASTLPRGQSYGYTF.

This clonotype has at least ten counts. The J gene is TRBJ2-3, the V gene TRBV7-9; 13 bases match TRBD2. The CDR3 is made up of 17 amino acids. The germline V gene encodes CDR1 SEHNR and CDR2 FQNEAQ (reference sequence). The junction had 4 bases not matched to a gene; V was cut back by 1 base and J by 3 bases. This CDR3 reads CASSLGTSGSGTDTQYF. The CDR3 nucleotides read TGTGCCAGCAGCTTAGGGACTAGCGGGAGCGGGACAGATACGCAGTATTTT. Full variable domain (missing parts from reference TRBV7-9 and TRBJ2-3): DTGVSQNPRHKITKRGQNVTFRCDPISEHNRLYWYRQTLGQGPEFLTYFQNEAQLEKSRLLSDRFSAERPKGSFSTLEIQRTEQGDSAMYLCASSLGTSGSGTDTQYFGPGTRLTVL.

There are many counts of this clonotype. The chain uses TRBV7-8 and TRBJ2-1; perhaps TRBD2 as D (6 bases). Germline lookup yields CDR1 SGHVS and CDR2 FQNEAQ. The V end was cut by 5 bases, the J end by 0 bases, with 11 bases between. The length of the CDR3 is 15 residues. The CDR3 bases are TGTGCCAGCAGCCTGCGGGGCAGCTCCTACAATGAGCAGTTCTTC. Encoded protein: CASSLRGSSYNEQFF.

This clonotype has a count of ten or more. The J gene is TRBJ1-5, the V gene TRBV20-1; 9 bases line up with TRBD1. This CDR3 is 18 amino acids long. Trimming removed 2 bases from V and 1 base from J; junction bases left unmatched: 12. Germline V lookup: CDR1 DFQATT, CDR2 SNEGSKA (reference sequence). CDR3 DNA: TGCAGTGCTAGAAGGGACAGGGTGTCGGCGGGAAGCAATCAGCCCCAGCATTTT. It is translated as CSARRDRVSAGSNQPQHF.

Details on this clonotype: A much larger clonotype is one base distant, so this may be a read error. V is TRBV19 and J is TRBJ2-4, with D possibly being TRBD1 or TRBD2 (6 bases each). Between the trimmed V and J ends, which lost 3 bases and 6 bases, there was a span of 21 bases. This CDR3 is 17 amino acids long. The germline V gene encodes CDR1 LNHDA and CDR2 SQIVND (reference sequence). The CDR3 DNA is TGTGCCAGTAGTATGGGGGGCTACAGGGACCCCACAAACATTCAGTACTTC. Translated, it gives CASSMGGYRDPTNIQYF. Looking up the rest from reference TRBV19 and TRBJ2-4 gives the full variable domain: DGGITQSPKYLFRKEGQNVTLSCEQNLNHDAMYWYRQDPGQGLRLIYYSQIVNDFQKGDIAEGYSVSREKKESFPLTVTSAQKNPTAFYLCASSMGGYRDPTNIQYFGAGTRLSVL.

On this clonotype: A single base separates this from a much larger clone, so it may be a read error. This chain uses TRBV20-1 with TRBJ2-5; 9 positions agree with TRBD1. CDR3 length equals 14 residues. Trimming at V came to 5 bases and at J to 1 base, leaving 5 bases not matched to a gene. Germline V CDR1 and CDR2: DFQATT, SNEGSKA (reference sequence). The CDR3 loop is CSAEGTGSQETQYF. The CDR3, as DNA: TGCAGTGCTGAAGGGACAGGGTCCCAAGAGACCCAGTACTTC.

This clonotype appeared many times. The gene calls are TRBV29-1 and TRBJ2-6, with 7 positions matching TRBD1. The V gene end was trimmed by 4 bases and the J gene end by 2 bases; junction bases not matched to a gene: 2. Germline V gene lookup returns CDR1 SQVTM and CDR2 ANQGSEA. The CDR3 has 14 amino acids. DNA of the CDR3: TGCAGCGTTGCCGACAGGGCTGGGGCCAACGTCCTGACTTTC. This gives the protein CSVADRAGANVLTF.

This clonotype came up many times. This rearrangement joins TRBV19 to TRBJ2-7; D is undetermined. V lost 1 base and J lost 1, with 11 bases in between. Germline CDR1 and CDR2: LNHDA and SQIVND (reference sequence). This CDR3 contains 15 residues. The CDR3 DNA reads TGTGCCAGTAGTATAGTGGGCGGCCCATCCTACGAGCAGTACTTC. It specifies CASSIVGGPSYEQYF.